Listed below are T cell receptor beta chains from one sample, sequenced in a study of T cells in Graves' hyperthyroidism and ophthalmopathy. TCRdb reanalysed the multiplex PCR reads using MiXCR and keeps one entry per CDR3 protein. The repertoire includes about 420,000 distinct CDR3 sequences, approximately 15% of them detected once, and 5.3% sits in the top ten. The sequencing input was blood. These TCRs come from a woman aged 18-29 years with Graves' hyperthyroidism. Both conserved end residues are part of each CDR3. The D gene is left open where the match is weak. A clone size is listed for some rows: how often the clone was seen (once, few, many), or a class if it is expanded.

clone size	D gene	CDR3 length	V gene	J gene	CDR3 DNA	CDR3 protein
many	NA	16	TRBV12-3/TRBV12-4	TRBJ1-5	TGTGCCAGCAGCTCCTCGTTTCTGGGAGGCGATCAGCCCCAGCATTTT	CASSSSFLGGDQPQHF
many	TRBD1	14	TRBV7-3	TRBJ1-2	TGTGCCAGCAGCGCAACAGGGGAGAAGGGTGGCTACACCTTC	CASSATGEKGGYTF
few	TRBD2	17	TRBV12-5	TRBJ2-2	TGTGCTAGTGGTTTACTAGGACTAGCGGGAGAGGTAGGGGAGCTGTTTTTT	CASGLLGLAGEVGELFF
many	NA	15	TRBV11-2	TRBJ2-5	TGTGCCAGCAGCTTAGATGGGCAGATCCAAGAGACCCAGTACTTC	CASSLDGQIQETQYF
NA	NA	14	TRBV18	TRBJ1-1	TGTGCCAGCTCTCCAAAGGGGGGCATAACTGAAGCTTTCTTT	CASSPKGGITEAFF
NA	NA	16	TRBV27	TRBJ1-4	TGTGCCAGCAGTTCGGGACGCTCAGGGCCGAATGAAAAACTGTTTTTT	CASSSGRSGPNEKLFF
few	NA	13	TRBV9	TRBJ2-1	TGTGCCAGCAGCGTAACAGGGTACAATGAGCAGTTCTTC	CASSVTGYNEQFF
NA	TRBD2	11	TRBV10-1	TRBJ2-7	TGCGCCAGCGGGGAGGGCTACGAGCAGTACTTC	CASGEGYEQYF
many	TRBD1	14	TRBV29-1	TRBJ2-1	TGCAGCGTCGCCGGGACAGCCACCTACAATGAGCAGTTCTTC	CSVAGTATYNEQFF
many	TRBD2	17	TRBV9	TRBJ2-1	TGTGCCAGCAGCGACGGGACTAGCGGGAGTATCTACAATGAGCAGTTCTTC	CASSDGTSGSIYNEQFF
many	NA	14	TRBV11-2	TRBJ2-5	TGTGCCAGCAGCTTAGATTGGGGGACAGAGACCCAGTACTTC	CASSLDWGTETQYF
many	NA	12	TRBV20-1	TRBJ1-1	TGCAGTGCTAGGGAGGGGAACACTGAAGCTTTCTTT	CSAREGNTEAFF
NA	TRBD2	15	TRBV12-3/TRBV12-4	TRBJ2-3	TGTGCCAGCAGCAAGACTAGCGGGAGGACAGATACGCAGTATTTT	CASSKTSGRTDTQYF
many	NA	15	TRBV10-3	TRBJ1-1	TGTGCCATCAGTGAGGGGGCAGGGAGGAACACTGAAGCTTTCTTT	CAISEGAGRNTEAFF
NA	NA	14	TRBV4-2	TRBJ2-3	TGTGCCAGCAGCCAAGATACTAGCACAGATACGCAGTATTTT	CASSQDTSTDTQYF
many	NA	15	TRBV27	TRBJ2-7	TGTGCCAGCAGTTTATTCCCGCAGGGTAGAAACGAGCAGTACTTC	CASSLFPQGRNEQYF
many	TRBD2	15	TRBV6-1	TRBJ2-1	TGTGCCAGCAGTGAAGAGGCGGGAGCCTACAATGAGCAGTTCTTC	CASSEEAGAYNEQFF
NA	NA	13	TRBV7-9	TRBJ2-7	TGTGCCAGCAGCTTAGCATCAGGGGTCGAGCAGTACTTC	CASSLASGVEQYF
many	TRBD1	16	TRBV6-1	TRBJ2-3	TGTGCCAGCAGTGAAGTATACGGGACAGGGGCAGATACGCAGTATTTT	CASSEVYGTGADTQYF
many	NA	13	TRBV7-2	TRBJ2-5	TGTGCCAGCAGCCGGGGACACCAAGAGACCCAGTACTTC	CASSRGHQETQYF
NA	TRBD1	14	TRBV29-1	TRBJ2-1	TGCAGCGTTGATTCAGGGGGCACCTACAATGAGCAGTTCTTC	CSVDSGGTYNEQFF
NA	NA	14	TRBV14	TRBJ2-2	TGTGCCAGCAGGCCGACACTAAACACCGGGGAGCTGTTTTTT	CASRPTLNTGELFF
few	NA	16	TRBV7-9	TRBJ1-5	TGTGCCAGCAGCTTGGGGACATTCTATAGCAATCAGCCCCAGCATTTT	CASSLGTFYSNQPQHF
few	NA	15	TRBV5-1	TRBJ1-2	TGCGCCAGCAGCTTGTGGGCAGACGCTAACTATGGCTACACCTTC	CASSLWADANYGYTF
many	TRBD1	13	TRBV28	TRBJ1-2	TGTGCCAGCAGTTTATTGGGACAGTCGGGCTACACCTTC	CASSLLGQSGYTF
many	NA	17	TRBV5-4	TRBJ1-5	TGTGCCAGCAGCTTGGGAGGGGGGGGACCTAGCAATCAGCCCCAGCATTTT	CASSLGGGGPSNQPQHF
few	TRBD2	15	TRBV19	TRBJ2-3	TGTGCCAGTAGCCCTAGCGGTCCCGTCCCCGATACGCAGTATTTT	CASSPSGPVPDTQYF
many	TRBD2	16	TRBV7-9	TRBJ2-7	TGTGCCAGCAGCTCTCCCGGGGTAGCGGGAGTGGGGGAGCAGTACTTC	CASSSPGVAGVGEQYF
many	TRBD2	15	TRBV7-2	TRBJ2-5	TGTGCCAGCAGCATTCTTAGCGGGGGACAAGAGACCCAGTACTTC	CASSILSGGQETQYF
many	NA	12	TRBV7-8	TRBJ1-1	TGTGCCAGCAGCTTAAGGGGGGCTGAAGCTTTCTTT	CASSLRGAEAFF
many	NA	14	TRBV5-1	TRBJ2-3	TGCGCCAGCAGCTTGGAGAGTCTCGACGATACGCAGTATTTT	CASSLESLDDTQYF
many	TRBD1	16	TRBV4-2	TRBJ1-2	TGTGCCAGCAGCCAAGAAGACACAGGGGGTTTATGGGGCTACACCTTC	CASSQEDTGGLWGYTF
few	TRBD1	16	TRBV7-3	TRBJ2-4	TGTGCCAGCAGCCCCGGGACAGAGCTAGCCAAAAACATTCAGTACTTC	CASSPGTELAKNIQYF
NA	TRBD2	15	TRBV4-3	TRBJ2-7	TGCGCCAGCAGCCAAGAGGCGGGAGGGCCCAACGAGCAGTACTTC	CASSQEAGGPNEQYF
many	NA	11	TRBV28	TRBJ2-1	TGTGCCATAACTACTGTCCATGAGCAGTTCTTC	CAITTVHEQFF
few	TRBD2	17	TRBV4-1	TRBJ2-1	TGCGCCAGCAGCCAAGTCCTAGCGGGAGGGCCCTGGAATGAGCAGTTCTTC	CASSQVLAGGPWNEQFF
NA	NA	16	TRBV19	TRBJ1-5	TGTGCCAGTAGTATTCACAGAAGCATGAGCAATCAGCCCCAGCATTTT	CASSIHRSMSNQPQHF
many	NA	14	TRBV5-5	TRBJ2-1	TGTGCCAGCAGCGTGGGGCCTGAGGTCAATGAGCAGTTCTTC	CASSVGPEVNEQFF
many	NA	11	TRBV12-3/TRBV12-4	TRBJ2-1	TGTGCCAGCAGTCTCGGGAGTGAGCAGTTCTTC	CASSLGSEQFF
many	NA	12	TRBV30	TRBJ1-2	TGTGCCTGGTGGCAACGGGTCTATGGCTACACCTTC	CAWWQRVYGYTF
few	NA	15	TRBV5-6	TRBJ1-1	TGTGCCAGCAGCCCGAGGTTCCTCAAGAACACTGAAGCTTTCTTT	CASSPRFLKNTEAFF
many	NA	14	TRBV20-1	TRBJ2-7	TGCAGTGCATCCGTCAGCGGAGGAGGGGACGAGCAGTACTTC	CSASVSGGGDEQYF
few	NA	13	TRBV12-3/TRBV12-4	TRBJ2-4	TGTGCCAGCAGTTTAGTCTACAAAAACATTCAGTACTTC	CASSLVYKNIQYF
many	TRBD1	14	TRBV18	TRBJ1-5	TGTGCCAGCTCCCCGGACAGGGGAGATCAGCCCCAGCATTTT	CASSPDRGDQPQHF
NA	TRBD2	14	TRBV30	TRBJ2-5	TGTGCCTGGAGTCCAATAGCGGGAGGAGAGACCCAGTACTTC	CAWSPIAGGETQYF
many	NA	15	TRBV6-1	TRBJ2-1	TGTGCCAGCAGCGGAACTAGACAGGCCTACAATGAGCAGTTCTTC	CASSGTRQAYNEQFF
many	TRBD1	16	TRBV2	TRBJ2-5	TGTGCCAGCAGTGAGTTCGGGACAGGGAACCAAGAGACCCAGTACTTC	CASSEFGTGNQETQYF
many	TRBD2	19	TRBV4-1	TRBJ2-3	TGCGCCAGCAGCCAAGGGAGACTAGCGGGGCCCTCTAGCACAGATACGCAGTATTTT	CASSQGRLAGPSSTDTQYF